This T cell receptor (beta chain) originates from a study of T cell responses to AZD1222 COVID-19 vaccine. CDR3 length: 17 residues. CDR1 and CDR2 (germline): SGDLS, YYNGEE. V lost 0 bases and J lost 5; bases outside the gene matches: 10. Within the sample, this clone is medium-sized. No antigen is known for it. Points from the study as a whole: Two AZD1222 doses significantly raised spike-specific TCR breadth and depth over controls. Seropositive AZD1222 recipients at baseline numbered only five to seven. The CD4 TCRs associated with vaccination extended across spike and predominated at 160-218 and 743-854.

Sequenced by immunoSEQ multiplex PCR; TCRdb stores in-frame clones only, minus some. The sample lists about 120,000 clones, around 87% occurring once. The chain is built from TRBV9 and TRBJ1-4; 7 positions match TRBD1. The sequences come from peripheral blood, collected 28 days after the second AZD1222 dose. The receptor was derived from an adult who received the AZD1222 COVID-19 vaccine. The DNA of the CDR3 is TGTGCCAGCAGCGTAGAACCTACAGGGGCGCCAAATGAAAAACTGTTTTTT. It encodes CASSVEPTGAPNEKLFF.